The present T cell receptor (beta chain) was sequenced within a study of regulatory T cells in long-lasting Graves disease. Germline trimming cut 3 bases from V and 7 bases from J; bases unmatched to any gene: 8. CDR3 length: 15 residues. Germline-derived CDR1 and CDR2 are SNHLY and FYNNEI. This clonotype showed up many times. Its target is not known. Building the TCR beta libraries relied on iRepertoire HTBI primers, and CDR3 regions underwent Arm-PCR. Each CDR3 protein is one row after TCRdb ran MiXCR on the multiplex PCR reads. The sample lists a few hundred thousand distinct CDR3 sequences; around 20% were seen once. Study-wide points: Favored gene segments in persistent disease were TRBV28, TRBJ1-2 and TRBJ2-5. Sample size, which was small, may have reduced accuracy.

The time point denotes: persistent/refractory GD, antithyroid drugs over 5 years with positive TRAb. Construction of the TCR library relied on RNA isolated from PBMCs. As collected, the peripheral blood samples measured 8 to 9 milliliters each and went into EDTA tubes. This receptor was identified in a female donor with Graves disease. V gene TRBV2 combines with J gene TRBJ1-5, with 8 nucleotides matching TRBD1. The sequenced sample was peripheral blood mononuclear cells (PBMCs), obtained when the disease was refractory, from a patient treated with antithyroid drugs. The CDR3, as DNA: TGTGCCAGCAGTGAGGGAGACAGGGGTGACCAGCCCCAGCATTTT. It encodes CASSEGDRGDQPQHF.